This TCR beta chain was profiled in a study of T-cell memory formation after mild COVID-19. The study, taken as a whole, reports: Clones that got smaller from day 15 to 85 had even CD4/CD8, while clones growing later tipped toward CD4+. Of the contracting clones, CD4+ ones lay mainly in CM and EM, and CD8+ ones in EMRA.

This clonotype showed up many times. Antigen specificity is unknown. Unmatched junction bases numbered 3, after V lost 6 bases and J lost 0 bases. The CDR3 has 14 residues. TCRalpha and TCRbeta libraries used 5'RACE with constant-segment primers and UMIs. TCRdb ran MiXCR on the 5' RACE reads and lists one entry per CDR3 protein. The table lists more than 350,000 distinct CDR3 sequences, approximately 15% of them singletons. Sequenced: PBMCs or a T cell subset sorted from them (not recorded which). V usage is TRBV12-3 or TRBV12-4 and J usage is TRBJ2-7, with 9 bases fitting TRBD1. The TCR was taken from a man between 18 and 29 years old who had mild COVID-19 (a few samples of this study predate the infection). Cell type and time point are not known. This CDR3 reads CASSRQGGSYEQYF. CDR3 bases: TGTGCCAGCAGCCGACAGGGGGGCTCCTACGAGCAGTACTTC.